The subject of this entry is one T cell receptor (beta chain). In the original analysis: Amplification of reference gene primers provided the estimated nucleated cell counts. Here immunoSEQ multiplex PCR was the method, and the copy in TCRdb shows in-frame clones only, minus some. V and J calls and clone size are those listed in that table; D and trimming were worked out from the DNA. The sample contains 340,000 or so clones, approximately 86% of which appear only once. These data are taken from a study of blood T cell repertoires in COVID-19. Those who participated ranged in age from roughly 18 to 90 years and resided in about two dozen US areas. The source material was PBMCs or T cells enriched from blood (not recorded which). The receptor was derived from a woman in her 40s with acute COVID-19.

DNA of the CDR3: TGTGCCAGCTCAGACACCCCCTACAATGAGCAGTTCTTC. Protein product: CASSDTPYNEQFF. The chain has TRBV18 and TRBJ2-1, with no clear D. This CDR3 is 13 amino acids long. Trimming pared 5 bases from V and 2 bases from J, leaving 7 bases between. Germline CDR1 reads KGHSH; CDR2 reads LQKENI.